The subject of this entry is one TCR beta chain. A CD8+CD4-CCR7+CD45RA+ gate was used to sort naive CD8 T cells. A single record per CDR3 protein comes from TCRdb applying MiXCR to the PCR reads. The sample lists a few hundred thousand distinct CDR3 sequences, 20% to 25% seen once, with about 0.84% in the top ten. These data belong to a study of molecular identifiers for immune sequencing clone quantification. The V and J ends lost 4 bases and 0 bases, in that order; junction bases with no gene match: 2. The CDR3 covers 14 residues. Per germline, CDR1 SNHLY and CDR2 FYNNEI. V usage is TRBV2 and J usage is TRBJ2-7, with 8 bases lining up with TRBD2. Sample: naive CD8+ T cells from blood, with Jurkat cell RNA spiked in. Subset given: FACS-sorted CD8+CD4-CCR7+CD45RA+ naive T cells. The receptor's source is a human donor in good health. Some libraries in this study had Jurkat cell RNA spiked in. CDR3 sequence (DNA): TGTGCCAGCAGTGGGCGGGGGGACTCCTACGAGCAGTACTTC. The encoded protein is CASSGRGDSYEQYF.